This T cell receptor beta chain was profiled in a study of control samples from healthy donors and cancer patients (dated by TCRdb to 2018 to 2021). The CDR3 goes from the cysteine to the phenylalanine over 17 residues. The CDR3 DNA has 51 bases and is translated from base 1. V trim: 4 bases; J trim: 2 bases; unmatched bases: 6. CDR1 is given as SGHDN and CDR2 as FVKESK, both from the germline V gene. Receptors were amplified or captured by the immunoSEQ multiplex PCR assay. TCRdb obtained this table from immuneACCESS and retained in-frame rearrangements with V and J assigned. These tables miss some clones; where compared with another copy, unresolved V genes account for less than half of the shortfall, and the remainder is unexplained. The sample data list about 170,000 clones, and approximately 90% of these were observed just once. The top ten hold about 11% of the sample. A word on this clone: The antigen it recognizes is unknown. No qualities accompany the bases; no much larger clone lies one base away.

The clonotype comes from a young man in good health. The sequenced sample consisted of blood. In this chain, TRBV14 is recombined with TRBJ2-6; 9 bases in the junction line up with TRBD2. The CDR3 region has the sequence CASSRAGGLTGANVLTF. The nucleotides read TGTGCCAGCAGCCGAGCGGGGGGCTTAACTGGGGCCAACGTCCTGACTTTC.